This entry lists 13 T cell receptor beta chains sequenced from one sample in a study of T cells expressing NK-cell markers. TCRdb derives one entry per CDR3 protein from the 5' RACE reads, leaving out DNA. Seen in this sample are a few hundred thousand distinct CDR3 sequences; the ten most common clones hold about 0.39%. The source material was blood T cells: a sorted CD56 or NKG2C T cell subset, CD4+ or CD8+ T cells, or bulk PBMC T cells (not recorded which). The receptors shown here come from a man between 18 and 29 years old in good health.

The chain is built from TRBV10-3 and TRBJ2-3; absent DNA, TCRdb's TRBD2 call cannot be checked. The CDR3 covers 16 residues. The germline CDR1 and CDR2 sequences are ENHRY and SYGVKD. The CDR3 protein is CAIRDGLAGVTDTQYF.

V and J are TRBV24-1 and TRBJ2-3; TCRdb names TRBD1, which stays unverified in the absence of DNA. Germline CDR1 is KGHDR and CDR2 is SFDVKD. The CDR3 consists of 16 residues. CDR3 region: CATSDGLPGSEYTQYF.

The chain combines TRBV7-9 with TRBJ2-6; TCRdb designates TRBD1, a call that cannot be tested without DNA. CDR1 and CDR2 from the germline V gene are SEHNR and FQNEAQ (reference sequence). CDR3 length equals 15 residues. CDR3 amino acids: CASSFQGAGANVLTF.

This chain joins TRBV14 and TRBJ2-4; no DNA is available, so the TRBD2 call from TCRdb remains unchecked. Germline CDR1 reads SGHDN; CDR2 reads FVKESK. This CDR3 has 16 amino acids. The CDR3 sequence: CASSQALAGAKNIQYF.

The chain employs TRBV20-1 and TRBJ2-1; checking the TCRdb D call of TRBD2 is not possible without DNA. The CDR3 loop spans 13 amino acids. From germline, CDR1 is DFQATT and CDR2 SNEGSKA (reference sequence). The chain's CDR3 is CSATLAEWSEQFF.

This chain joins TRBV20-1 and TRBJ1-5. Germline CDR1 reads DFQATT; CDR2 reads SNEGSKA (reference sequence). The CDR3 contains 15 residues. The CDR3 region is CSARAVTGSQQPQHF.

The V and J genes are TRBV21-1 and TRBJ2-1. TRBV21-1 is classified as a pseudogene. This CDR3 has 13 residues. The chain's CDR3 is CASSRGTRNEQFF.

The chain links TRBV10-3 to TRBJ2-1. The CDR3 sequence is 14 residues long. Germline loops: CDR1 ENHRY, CDR2 SYGVKD. This chain's CDR3 is CAISAQASGNEQFF.

This chain connects TRBV28 to TRBJ2-1; as DNA is missing, the TRBD1 call by TCRdb cannot be tested. The CDR3 totals 17 residues. The germline CDR1 and CDR2 sequences are MDHEN and SYDVKM. The CDR3 here is CASSRSEGEGSYNEQFF.

This rearrangement joins TRBV5-5 to TRBJ1-5. CDR1 is SGHKS and CDR2 is YYEKEE in the germline V gene (reference sequence). There are 15 residues in the CDR3. The CDR3 is CASSHLGGGNQPQHF. The variable domain in full, completed from reference TRBV5-5 and TRBJ1-5, reads DAGVTQSPTHLIKTRGQQVTLRCSPISGHKSVSWYQQVLGQGPQFIFQYYEKEERGRGNFPDRFSARQFPNYSSELNVNALLLGDSALYLCASSHLGGGNQPQHFGDGTRLSIL.

The V gene is TRBV20-1, the J gene TRBJ2-3; checking the TCRdb D call of TRBD2 is not possible without DNA. Germline V gene sequence: CDR1 DFQATT, CDR2 SNEGSKA (reference sequence). The CDR3 consists of 17 residues. The CDR3: CSARKEWTSASTDTQYF.

The V and J genes are TRBV4-1 and TRBJ2-5; TCRdb lists TRBD1, though no DNA is available to test this call. This CDR3 has 16 amino acids. Germline loops: CDR1 MGHRA, CDR2 YSYEKL. CDR3 protein: CASSQGDRTRQETQYF.

This sequence joins TRBV19 and TRBJ1-1; the TRBD1 assignment by TCRdb is unverifiable without DNA. Germline CDR1 reads LNHDA; CDR2 reads SQIVND (reference sequence). The CDR3 covers 16 residues. The CDR3 loop is CASSVPGTWRSTEAFF.